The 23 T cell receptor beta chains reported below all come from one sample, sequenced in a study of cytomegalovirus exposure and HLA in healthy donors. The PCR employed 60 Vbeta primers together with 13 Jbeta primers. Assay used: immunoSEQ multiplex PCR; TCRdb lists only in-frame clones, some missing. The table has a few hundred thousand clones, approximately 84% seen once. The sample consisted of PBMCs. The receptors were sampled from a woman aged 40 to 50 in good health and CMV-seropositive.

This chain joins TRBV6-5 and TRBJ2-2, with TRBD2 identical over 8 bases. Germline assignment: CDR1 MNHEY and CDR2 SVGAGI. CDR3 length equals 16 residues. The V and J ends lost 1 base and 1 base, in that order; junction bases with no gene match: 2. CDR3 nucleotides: TGTGCCAGCAGTTACTTACTAGCGGTGAACACCGGGGAGCTGTTTTTT. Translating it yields CASSYLLAVNTGELFF.

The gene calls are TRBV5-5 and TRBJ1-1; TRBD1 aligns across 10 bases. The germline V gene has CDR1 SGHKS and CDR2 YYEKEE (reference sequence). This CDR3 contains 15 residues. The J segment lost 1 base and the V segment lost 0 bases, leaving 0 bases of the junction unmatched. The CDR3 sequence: CASSLGDRGNTEAFF. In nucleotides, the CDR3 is TGTGCCAGCAGCTTGGGGGACAGGGGGAACACTGAAGCTTTCTTT.

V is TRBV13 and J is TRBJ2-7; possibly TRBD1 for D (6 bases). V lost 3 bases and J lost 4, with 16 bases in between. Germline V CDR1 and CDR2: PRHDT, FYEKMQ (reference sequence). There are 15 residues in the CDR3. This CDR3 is CASSLGAAGEYEQYF. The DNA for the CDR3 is TGTGCCAGCAGCTTGGGGGCCGCAGGGGAATACGAGCAGTACTTC.

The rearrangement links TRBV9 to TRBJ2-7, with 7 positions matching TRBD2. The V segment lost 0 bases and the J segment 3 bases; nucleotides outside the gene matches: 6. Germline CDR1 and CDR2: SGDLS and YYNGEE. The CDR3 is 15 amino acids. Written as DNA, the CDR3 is TGTGCCAGCAGCGTAGGGAGCGGGAACAACTACGAGCAGTACTTC. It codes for CASSVGSGNNYEQYF.

This CDR3 is CAISESQLRVTSGNTIYF. The CDR3 coding sequence is TGTGCCATCAGTGAGTCGCAGTTAAGAGTGACTTCTGGAAACACCATATATTTT. J is TRBJ1-3 and V is TRBV10-3; the D is unclear. The CDR3 contains 18 residues. Germline-derived CDR1 and CDR2 are ENHRY and SYGVKD. Trimming took off 0 bases at V and 1 base at J, with 16 bases between the two ends.

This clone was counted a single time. The chain's CDR3 is CASSAGGGTYGYTF. As DNA, the CDR3 is TGTGCCAGCAGCGCGGGCGGGGGCACCTATGGCTACACCTTC. The chain links TRBV9 to TRBJ1-2; tentatively, D is TRBD1 (6 bases). The CDR3 runs to 14 residues. Germline CDR1 reads SGDLS; CDR2 reads YYNGEE. Deletions cut 3 bases from V and 4 bases from J, with 13 bases between.

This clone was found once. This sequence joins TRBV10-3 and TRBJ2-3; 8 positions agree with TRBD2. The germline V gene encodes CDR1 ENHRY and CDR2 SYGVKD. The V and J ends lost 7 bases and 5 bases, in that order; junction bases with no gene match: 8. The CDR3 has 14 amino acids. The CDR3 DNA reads TGTGCCATCAATAGCGGGAAAATGATAGATACGCAGTATTTT. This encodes CAINSGKMIDTQYF.

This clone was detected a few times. The CDR3 region has the DNA TGCGCCAGCAGCTTCGGGACTAGCGGACCTCCGGGGACCCAGTACTTC. Translating it yields CASSFGTSGPPGTQYF. The V and J genes are TRBV5-1 and TRBJ2-5, with 11 bases that match TRBD2. Germline V gene data show CDR1 as SGHRS and CDR2 as YFSETQ. This CDR3 contains 16 residues. V gave up 2 bases and J gave up 7 bases; unmatched junction bases: 10.

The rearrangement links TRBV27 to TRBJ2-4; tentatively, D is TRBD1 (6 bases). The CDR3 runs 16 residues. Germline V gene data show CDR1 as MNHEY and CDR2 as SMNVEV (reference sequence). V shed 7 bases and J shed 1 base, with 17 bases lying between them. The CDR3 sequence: CASTQGFSSAKNIQYF. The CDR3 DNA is TGTGCCAGCACCCAGGGGTTCTCGTCGGCCAAAAACATTCAGTACTTC.

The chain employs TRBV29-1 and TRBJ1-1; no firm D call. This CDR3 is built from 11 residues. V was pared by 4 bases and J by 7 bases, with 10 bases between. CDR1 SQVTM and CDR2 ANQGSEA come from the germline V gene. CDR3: CSVVVTVEAFF. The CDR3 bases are TGCAGCGTTGTGGTAACGGTTGAAGCTTTCTTT.

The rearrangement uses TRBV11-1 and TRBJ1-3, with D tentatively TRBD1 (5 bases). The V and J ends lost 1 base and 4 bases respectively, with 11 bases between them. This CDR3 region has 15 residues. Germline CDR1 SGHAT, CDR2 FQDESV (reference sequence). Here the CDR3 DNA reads TGTGCCAGCAGCTTAGGCGGGACGATCGGAAACACCATATATTTT. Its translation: CASSLGGTIGNTIYF. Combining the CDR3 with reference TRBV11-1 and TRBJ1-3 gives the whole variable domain EAEVAQSPRYKITEKSQAVAFWCDPISGHATLYWYRQILGQGPELLVQFQDESVVDDSQLPKDRFSAERLKGVDSTLKIQPAELGDSAMYLCASSLGGTIGNTIYFGEGSWLTVV.

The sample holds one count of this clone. The CDR3 coding sequence is TGCGCCAGCAGCTGGGGGACCGACACCGGAGGGAACATTCAGTACTTC. Translation: CASSWGTDTGGNIQYF. The chain combines TRBV5-1 with TRBJ2-4, with D perhaps TRBD2 (6 bases). CDR1 is SGHRS, CDR2 YFSETQ, per germline. The CDR3 runs 16 residues. Deletions cut 3 bases from V and 7 bases from J, with 20 bases between.

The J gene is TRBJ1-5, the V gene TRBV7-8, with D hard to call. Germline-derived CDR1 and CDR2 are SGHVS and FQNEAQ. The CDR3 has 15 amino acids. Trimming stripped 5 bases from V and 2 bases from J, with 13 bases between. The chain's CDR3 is CASSPGLQGNQPQHF. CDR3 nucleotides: TGTGCCAGCAGCCCCGGCCTGCAGGGCAATCAGCCCCAGCATTTT.

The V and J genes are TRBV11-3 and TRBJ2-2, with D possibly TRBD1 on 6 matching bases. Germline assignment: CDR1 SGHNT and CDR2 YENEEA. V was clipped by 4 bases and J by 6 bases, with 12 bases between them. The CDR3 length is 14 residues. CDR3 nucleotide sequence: TGTGCCAGCAGCTATCAGGGGATCTCCGGGGAGCTGTTTTTT. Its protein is CASSYQGISGELFF.

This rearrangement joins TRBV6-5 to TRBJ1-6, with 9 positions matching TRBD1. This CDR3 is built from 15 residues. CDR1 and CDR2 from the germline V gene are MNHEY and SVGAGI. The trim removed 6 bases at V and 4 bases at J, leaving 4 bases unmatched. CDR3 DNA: TGTGCCAGCAGGCGGACAGGGGAGTATAATTCACCCCTCCACTTT. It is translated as CASRRTGEYNSPLHF.

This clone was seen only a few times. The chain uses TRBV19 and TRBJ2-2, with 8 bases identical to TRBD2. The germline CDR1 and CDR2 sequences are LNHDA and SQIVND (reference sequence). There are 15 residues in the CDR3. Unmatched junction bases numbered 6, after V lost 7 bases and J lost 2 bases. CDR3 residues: CASTNSGGNTGELFF. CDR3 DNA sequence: TGTGCCAGTACAAACAGCGGGGGAAACACCGGGGAGCTGTTTTTT. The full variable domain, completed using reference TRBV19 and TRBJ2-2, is DGGITQSPKYLFRKEGQNVTLSCEQNLNHDAMYWYRQDPGQGLRLIYYSQIVNDFQKGDIAEGYSVSREKKESFPLTVTSAQKNPTAFYLCASTNSGGNTGELFFGEGSRLTVL.

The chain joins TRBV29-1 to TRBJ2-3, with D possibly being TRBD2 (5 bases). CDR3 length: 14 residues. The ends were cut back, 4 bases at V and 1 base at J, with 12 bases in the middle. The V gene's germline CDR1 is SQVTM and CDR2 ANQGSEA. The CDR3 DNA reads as TGCAGCGTTGCAAGACTACTGGGCACAGATACGCAGTATTTT. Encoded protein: CSVARLLGTDTQYF.

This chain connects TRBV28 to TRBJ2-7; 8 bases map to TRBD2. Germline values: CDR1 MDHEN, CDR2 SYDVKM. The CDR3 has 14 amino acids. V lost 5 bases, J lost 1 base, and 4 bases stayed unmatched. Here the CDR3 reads CASSLGLGSYEQYF. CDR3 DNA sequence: TGTGCCAGCAGTCTGGGACTAGGTTCCTACGAGCAGTACTTC.

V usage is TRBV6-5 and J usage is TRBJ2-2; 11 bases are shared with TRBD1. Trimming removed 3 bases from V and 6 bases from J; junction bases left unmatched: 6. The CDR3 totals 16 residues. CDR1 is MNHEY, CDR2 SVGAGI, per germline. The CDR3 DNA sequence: TGTGCCAGCAGTTATTTCGGGACAGGGGGACCCGGGGAGCTGTTTTTT. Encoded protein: CASSYFGTGGPGELFF.

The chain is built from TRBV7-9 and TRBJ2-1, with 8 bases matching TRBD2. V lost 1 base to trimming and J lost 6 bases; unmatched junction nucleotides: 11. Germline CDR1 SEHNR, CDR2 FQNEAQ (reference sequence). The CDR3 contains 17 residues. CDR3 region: CASSLGVSGSLGNEQFF. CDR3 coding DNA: TGTGCCAGCAGCTTAGGAGTCAGCGGGAGCTTGGGCAATGAGCAGTTCTTC.

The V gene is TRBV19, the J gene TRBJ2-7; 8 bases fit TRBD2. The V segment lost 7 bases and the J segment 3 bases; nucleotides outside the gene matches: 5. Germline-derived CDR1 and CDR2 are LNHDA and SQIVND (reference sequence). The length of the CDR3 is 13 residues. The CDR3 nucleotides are TGTGCCAGTACCCCGGGGGGGGGCTACGAGCAGTACTTC. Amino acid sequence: CASTPGGGYEQYF.

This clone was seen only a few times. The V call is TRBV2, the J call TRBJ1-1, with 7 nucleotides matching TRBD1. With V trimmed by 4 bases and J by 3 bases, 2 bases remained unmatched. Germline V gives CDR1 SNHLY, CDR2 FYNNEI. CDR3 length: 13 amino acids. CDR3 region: CASSGGQYTEAFF. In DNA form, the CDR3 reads TGTGCCAGCAGTGGGGGACAGTACACTGAAGCTTTCTTT.

CDR3 bases: TGTGCCAGCCGCCGATGGACAGGGGGCAACTCTGGGGCCAACGTCCTGACTTTC. This encodes CASRRWTGGNSGANVLTF. V gene TRBV27 combines with J gene TRBJ2-6, with 11 positions matching TRBD1. Per germline, CDR1 MNHEY and CDR2 SMNVEV (reference sequence). CDR3 length equals 18 residues. V lost 8 bases and J lost 0; bases outside the gene matches: 9.